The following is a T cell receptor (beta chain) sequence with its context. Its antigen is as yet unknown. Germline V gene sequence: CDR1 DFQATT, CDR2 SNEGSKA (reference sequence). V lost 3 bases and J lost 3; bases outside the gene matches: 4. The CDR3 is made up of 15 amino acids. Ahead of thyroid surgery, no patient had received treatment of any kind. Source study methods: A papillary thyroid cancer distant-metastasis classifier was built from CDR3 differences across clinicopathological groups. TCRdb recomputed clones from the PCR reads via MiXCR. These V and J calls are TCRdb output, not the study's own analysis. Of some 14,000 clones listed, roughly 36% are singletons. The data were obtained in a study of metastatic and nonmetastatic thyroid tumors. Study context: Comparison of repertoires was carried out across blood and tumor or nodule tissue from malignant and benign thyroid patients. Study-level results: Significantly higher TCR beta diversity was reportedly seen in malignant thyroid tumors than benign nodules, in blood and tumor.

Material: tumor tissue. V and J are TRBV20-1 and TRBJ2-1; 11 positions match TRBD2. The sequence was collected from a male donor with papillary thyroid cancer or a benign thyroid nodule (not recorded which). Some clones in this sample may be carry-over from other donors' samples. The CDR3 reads CSARLAGGGYNEQFF. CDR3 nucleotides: TGCAGTGCTAGGCTAGCGGGGGGAGGCTACAATGAGCAGTTCTTC.